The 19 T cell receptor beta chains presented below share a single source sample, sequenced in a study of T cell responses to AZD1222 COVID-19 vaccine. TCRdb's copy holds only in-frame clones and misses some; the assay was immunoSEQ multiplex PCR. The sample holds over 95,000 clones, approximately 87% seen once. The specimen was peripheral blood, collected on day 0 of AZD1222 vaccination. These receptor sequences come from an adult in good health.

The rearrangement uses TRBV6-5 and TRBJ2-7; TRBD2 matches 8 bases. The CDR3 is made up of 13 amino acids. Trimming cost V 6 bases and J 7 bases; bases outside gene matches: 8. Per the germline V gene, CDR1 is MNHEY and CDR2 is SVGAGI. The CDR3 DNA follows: TGTGCCAGCAGACTTCAGCGGGAGCGAGAGCAGTACTTC. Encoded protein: CASRLQREREQYF.

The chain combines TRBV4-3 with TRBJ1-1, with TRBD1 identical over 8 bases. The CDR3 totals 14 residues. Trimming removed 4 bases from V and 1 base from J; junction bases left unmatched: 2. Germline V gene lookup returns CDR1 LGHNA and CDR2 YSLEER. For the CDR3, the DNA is TGCGCCAGCAGCCTGGGGACAGGGAACACTGAAGCTTTCTTT. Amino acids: CASSLGTGNTEAFF.

Here the CDR3 DNA reads TGTGCCAGCAGGGTGGAAAGGGGACAGGGGGCAAACACCTTC. Protein: CASRVERGQGANTF. This chain joins TRBV6-5 and TRBJ1-2; 12 bases map to TRBD1. The CDR3 has 14 amino acids. From germline, CDR1 is MNHEY and CDR2 SVGAGI. V was clipped by 6 bases and J by 12 bases; unmatched bases: 11.

CDR3 bases: TGCAGCGTTGCACAGGGGCCCGGCACTGAAGCTTTCTTT. This codes for CSVAQGPGTEAFF. The chain links TRBV29-1 to TRBJ1-1; 7 nucleotides match TRBD1. V lost 4 bases to trimming and J lost 4 bases; unmatched junction nucleotides: 6. Germline lookup yields CDR1 SQVTM and CDR2 ANQGSEA. This CDR3 region has 13 residues.

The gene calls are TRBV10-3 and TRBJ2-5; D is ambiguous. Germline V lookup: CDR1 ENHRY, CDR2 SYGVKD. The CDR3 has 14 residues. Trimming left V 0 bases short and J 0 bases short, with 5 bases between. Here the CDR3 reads CAISESLDQETQYF. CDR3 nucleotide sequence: TGTGCCATCAGTGAGTCGTTAGACCAAGAGACCCAGTACTTC.

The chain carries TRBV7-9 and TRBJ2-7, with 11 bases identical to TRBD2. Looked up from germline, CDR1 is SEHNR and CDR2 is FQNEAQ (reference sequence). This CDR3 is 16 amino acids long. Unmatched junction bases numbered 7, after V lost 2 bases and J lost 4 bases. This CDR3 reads CASSLSTSGSFYEQYF. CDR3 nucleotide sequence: TGTGCCAGCAGCTTATCTACTAGCGGGAGTTTTTACGAGCAGTACTTC.

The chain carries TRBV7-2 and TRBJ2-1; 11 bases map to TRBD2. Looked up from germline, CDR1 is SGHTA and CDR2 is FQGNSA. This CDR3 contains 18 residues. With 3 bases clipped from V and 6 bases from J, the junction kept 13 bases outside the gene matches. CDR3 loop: CASSFLWGSGRGGNEQFF. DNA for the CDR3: TGTGCCAGCAGCTTCCTTTGGGGTAGCGGGAGGGGGGGCAATGAGCAGTTCTTC.

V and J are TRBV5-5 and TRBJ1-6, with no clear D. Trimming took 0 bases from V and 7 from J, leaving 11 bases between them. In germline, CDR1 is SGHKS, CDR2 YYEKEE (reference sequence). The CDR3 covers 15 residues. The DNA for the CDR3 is TGTGCCAGCAGCTTGGCCGTCGATAGGAATTCACCCCTCCACTTT. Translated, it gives CASSLAVDRNSPLHF.

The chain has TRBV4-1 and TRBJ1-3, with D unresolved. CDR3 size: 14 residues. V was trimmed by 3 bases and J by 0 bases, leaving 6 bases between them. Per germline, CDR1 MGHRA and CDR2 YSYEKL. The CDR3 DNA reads TGCGCCAGCAGCCAGGCGGGCTCTGGAAACACCATATATTTT. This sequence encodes CASSQAGSGNTIYF.

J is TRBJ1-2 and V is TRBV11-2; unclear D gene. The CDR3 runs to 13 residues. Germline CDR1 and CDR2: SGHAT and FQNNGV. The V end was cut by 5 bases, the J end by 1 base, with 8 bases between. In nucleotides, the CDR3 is TGTGCCAGCAGCCCACAGCTTAACTATGGCTACACCTTC. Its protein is CASSPQLNYGYTF.

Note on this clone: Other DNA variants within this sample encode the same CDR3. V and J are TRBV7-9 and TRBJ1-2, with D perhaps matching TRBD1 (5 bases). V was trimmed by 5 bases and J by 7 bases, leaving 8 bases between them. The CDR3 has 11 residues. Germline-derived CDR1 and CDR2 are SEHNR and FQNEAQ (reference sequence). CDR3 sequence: CASSRQGGYTF. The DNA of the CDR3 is TGTGCCAGCAGCCGTCAGGGTGGCTACACCTTC.

CDR3: CASSQGLAGYHGELFF. The CDR3 DNA reads as TGTGCCAGCAGCCAGGGACTAGCGGGATATCACGGGGAGCTGTTTTTT. V and J are TRBV3-1 (or the pseudogene TRBV3-2) and TRBJ2-2; 13 bases agree with TRBD2. The V and J ends lost 3 bases and 7 bases, in that order; junction bases with no gene match: 5. Per the germline V gene, CDR1 is LGHDT and CDR2 is YNNKEL (reference sequence). This CDR3 has 16 amino acids.

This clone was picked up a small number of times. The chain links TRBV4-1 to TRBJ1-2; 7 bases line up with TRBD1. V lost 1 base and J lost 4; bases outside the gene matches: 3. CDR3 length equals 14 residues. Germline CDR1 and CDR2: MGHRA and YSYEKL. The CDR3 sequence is CASSQGGQIYGYTF. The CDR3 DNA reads TGCGCCAGCAGCCAAGGGGGACAGATCTATGGCTACACCTTC.

CDR3 residues: CASSSPGGEGITGELFF. In DNA, the CDR3 is TGTGCCAGCAGCTCCCCTGGCGGGGAGGGGATCACCGGGGAGCTGTTTTTT. The rearrangement joins TRBV7-3 to TRBJ2-2, with 7 bases that match TRBD2. Trimming removed 4 bases from V and 4 bases from J; junction bases left unmatched: 12. The CDR3 covers 17 residues. CDR1 is SGHTA and CDR2 is FQGTGA in the germline V gene.

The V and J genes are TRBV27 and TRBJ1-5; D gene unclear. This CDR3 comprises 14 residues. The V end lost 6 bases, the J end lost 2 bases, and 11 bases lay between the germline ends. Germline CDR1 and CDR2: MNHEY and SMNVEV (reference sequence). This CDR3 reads CASRSDRGNQPQHF. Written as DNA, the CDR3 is TGTGCCAGCAGAAGCGATAGGGGCAATCAGCCCCAGCATTTT.

This chain's CDR3 is CAISLTSGRANTGELFF. CDR3 nucleotide sequence: TGTGCCATCAGCCTAACTAGCGGGAGGGCCAACACCGGGGAGCTGTTTTTT. The genes are TRBV10-3 and TRBJ2-2; 13 positions agree with TRBD2. Trimming took 6 bases from V and 2 from J; bases not matched to a gene: 6. The CDR3 is made up of 17 amino acids. Germline lookup yields CDR1 ENHRY and CDR2 SYGVKD.

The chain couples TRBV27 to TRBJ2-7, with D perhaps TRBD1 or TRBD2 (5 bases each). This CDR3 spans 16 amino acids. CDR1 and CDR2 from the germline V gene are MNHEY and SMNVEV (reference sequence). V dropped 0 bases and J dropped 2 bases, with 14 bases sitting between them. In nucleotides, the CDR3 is TGTGCCAGCAGTTTATCGAGGGGCAGGGTTACCTACGAGCAGTACTTC. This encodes CASSLSRGRVTYEQYF.

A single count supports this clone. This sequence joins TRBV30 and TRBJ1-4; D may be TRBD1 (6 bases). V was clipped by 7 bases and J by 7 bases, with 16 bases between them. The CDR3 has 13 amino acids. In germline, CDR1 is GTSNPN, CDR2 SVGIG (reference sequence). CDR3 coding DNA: TGTGCCTACTTGACAGGTGGCGGTGAAAAACTGTTTTTT. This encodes CAYLTGGGEKLFF.

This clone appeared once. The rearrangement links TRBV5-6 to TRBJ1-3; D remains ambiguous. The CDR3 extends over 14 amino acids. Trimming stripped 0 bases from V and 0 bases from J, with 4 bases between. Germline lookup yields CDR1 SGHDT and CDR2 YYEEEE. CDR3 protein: CASSLGHSGNTIYF. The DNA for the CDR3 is TGTGCCAGCAGCTTGGGACACTCTGGAAACACCATATATTTT.